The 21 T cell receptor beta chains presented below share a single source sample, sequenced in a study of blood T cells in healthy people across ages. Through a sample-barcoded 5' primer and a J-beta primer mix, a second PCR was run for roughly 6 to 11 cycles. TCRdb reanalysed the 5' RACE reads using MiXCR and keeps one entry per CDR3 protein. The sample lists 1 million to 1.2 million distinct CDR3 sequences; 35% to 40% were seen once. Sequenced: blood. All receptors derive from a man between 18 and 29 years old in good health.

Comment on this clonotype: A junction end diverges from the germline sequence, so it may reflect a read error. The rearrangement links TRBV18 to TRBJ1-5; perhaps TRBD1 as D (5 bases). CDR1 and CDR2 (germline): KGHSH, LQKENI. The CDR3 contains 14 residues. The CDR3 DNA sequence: TGTGCCAGCTCACCACCTGGGGGAAATCAGTCCCAGCATTTT. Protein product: CASSPPGGNQSQHF.

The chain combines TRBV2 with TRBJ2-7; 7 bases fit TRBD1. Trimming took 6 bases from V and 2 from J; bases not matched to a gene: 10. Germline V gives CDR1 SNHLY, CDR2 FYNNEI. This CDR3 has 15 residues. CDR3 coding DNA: TGTGCCAGCAGGATGCCACAGGGGCGGACCTACGAGCAGTACTTC. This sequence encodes CASRMPQGRTYEQYF.

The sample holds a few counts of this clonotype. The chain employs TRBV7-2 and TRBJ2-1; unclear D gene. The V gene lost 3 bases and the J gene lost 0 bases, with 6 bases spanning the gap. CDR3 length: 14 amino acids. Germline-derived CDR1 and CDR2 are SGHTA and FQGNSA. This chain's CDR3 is CASSFDSSYNEQFF. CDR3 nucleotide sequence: TGTGCCAGCAGCTTCGATAGCTCCTACAATGAGCAGTTCTTC.

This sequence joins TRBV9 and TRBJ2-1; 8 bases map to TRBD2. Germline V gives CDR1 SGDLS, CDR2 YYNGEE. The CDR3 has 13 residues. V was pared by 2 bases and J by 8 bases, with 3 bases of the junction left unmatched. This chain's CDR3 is CASSVSGVDEQFF. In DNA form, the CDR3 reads TGTGCCAGCAGCGTTAGCGGGGTCGATGAGCAGTTCTTC.

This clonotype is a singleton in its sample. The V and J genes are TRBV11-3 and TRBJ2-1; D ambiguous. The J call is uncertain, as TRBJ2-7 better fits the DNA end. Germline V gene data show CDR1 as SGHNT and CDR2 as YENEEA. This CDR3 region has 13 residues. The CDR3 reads CASSIGPYNEQYF. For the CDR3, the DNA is TGTGCCAGCAGCATCGGACCCTACAATGAGCAGTACTTC.

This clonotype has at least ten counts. For the CDR3, the DNA is TGTGCCAGCAGTCTTGAGGCAGATAGCACAGATACGCAGTATTTT. It specifies CASSLEADSTDTQYF. This chain uses TRBV12-3 or TRBV12-4 with TRBJ2-3, with D unclear. Trimming cost V 5 bases and J 0 bases, with 12 bases left between them. The CDR3 extends over 15 amino acids.

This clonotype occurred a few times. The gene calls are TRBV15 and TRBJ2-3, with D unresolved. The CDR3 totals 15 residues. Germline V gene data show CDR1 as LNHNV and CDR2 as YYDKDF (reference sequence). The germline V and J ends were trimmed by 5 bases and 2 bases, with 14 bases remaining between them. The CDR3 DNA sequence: TGTGCCACCAGCGACCACCCAAAGATCACAGATACGCAGTATTTT. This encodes CATSDHPKITDTQYF.

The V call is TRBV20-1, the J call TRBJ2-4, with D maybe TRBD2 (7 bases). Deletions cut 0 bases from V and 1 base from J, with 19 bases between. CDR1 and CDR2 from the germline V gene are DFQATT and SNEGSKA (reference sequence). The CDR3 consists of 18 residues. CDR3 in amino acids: CSARDDPGGAWAKNIQYF. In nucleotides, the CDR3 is TGCAGTGCTAGAGATGATCCGGGGGGCGCTTGGGCCAAAAACATTCAGTACTTC.

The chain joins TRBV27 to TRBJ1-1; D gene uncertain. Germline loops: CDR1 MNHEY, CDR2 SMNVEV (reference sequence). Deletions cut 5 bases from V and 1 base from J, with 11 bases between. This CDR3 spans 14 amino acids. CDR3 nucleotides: TGTGCCAGCAGTCCGCTGGCCCCGAACACTGAAGCTTTCTTT. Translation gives CASSPLAPNTEAFF.

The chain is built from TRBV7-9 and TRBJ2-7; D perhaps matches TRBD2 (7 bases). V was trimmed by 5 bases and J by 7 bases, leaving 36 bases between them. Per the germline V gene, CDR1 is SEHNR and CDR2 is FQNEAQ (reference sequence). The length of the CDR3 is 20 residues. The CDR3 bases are TGTGCCAGCAGCATCCGACCAACCAGGGGTGCGGGGGCCTTCTACAATGAGCAGTACTTC. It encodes CASSIRPTRGAGAFYNEQYF. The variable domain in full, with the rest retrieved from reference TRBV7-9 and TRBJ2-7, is DTGVSQNPRHKITKRGQNVTFRCDPISEHNRLYWYRQTLGQGPEFLTYFQNEAQLEKSRLLSDRFSAERPKGSFSTLEIQRTEQGDSAMYLCASSIRPTRGAGAFYNEQYFGPGTRLTVT.

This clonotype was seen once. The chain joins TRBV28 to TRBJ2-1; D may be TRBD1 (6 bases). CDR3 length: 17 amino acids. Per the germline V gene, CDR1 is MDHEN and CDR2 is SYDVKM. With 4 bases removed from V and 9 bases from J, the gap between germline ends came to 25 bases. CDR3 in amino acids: CASSSAYRATLGGEQFF. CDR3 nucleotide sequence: TGTGCCAGCAGTTCAGCATACAGGGCGACCTTGGGCGGTGAGCAGTTCTTC. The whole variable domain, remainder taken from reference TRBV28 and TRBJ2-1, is DVKVTQSSRYLVKRTGEKVFLECVQDMDHENMFWYRQDPGLGLRLIYFSYDVKMKEKGDIPEGYSVSREKKERFSLILESASTNQTSMYLCASSSAYRATLGGEQFFGPGTRLTVL.

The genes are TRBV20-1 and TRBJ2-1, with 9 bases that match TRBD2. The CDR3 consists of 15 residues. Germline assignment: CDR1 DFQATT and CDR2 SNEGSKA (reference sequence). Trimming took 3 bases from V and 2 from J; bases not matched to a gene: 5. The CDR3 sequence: CSARAPSGAYNEQFF. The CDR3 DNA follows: TGCAGTGCTAGGGCTCCTAGCGGGGCCTACAATGAGCAGTTCTTC.

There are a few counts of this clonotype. This CDR3 reads CASSSGTPAEAFF. The CDR3, as DNA: TGTGCCAGCAGTTCCGGGACCCCTGCTGAAGCTTTCTTT. This chain links TRBV28 with TRBJ1-1, with a tentative D call TRBD1 (5 bases). The V gene lost 4 bases and the J gene lost 6 bases, with 12 bases spanning the gap. The CDR3 is made up of 13 amino acids. Germline V lookup: CDR1 MDHEN, CDR2 SYDVKM.

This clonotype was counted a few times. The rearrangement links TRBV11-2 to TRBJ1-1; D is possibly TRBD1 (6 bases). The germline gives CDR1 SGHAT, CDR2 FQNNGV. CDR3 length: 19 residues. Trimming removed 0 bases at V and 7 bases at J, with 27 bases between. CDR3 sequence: CASSLDRLSWGHTSNEAFF. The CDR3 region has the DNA TGTGCCAGCAGCTTAGATCGGTTATCGTGGGGACACACCTCGAATGAAGCTTTCTTT.

CDR3 amino acids: CSARRYEAGVTQETQYF. CDR3 coding DNA: TGCAGTGCTAGGAGATACGAGGCGGGAGTGACCCAAGAGACCCAGTACTTC. This chain connects TRBV20-1 to TRBJ2-5, with 7 bases matching TRBD2. J gave up 1 base and V 3 bases, and 14 bases lay outside the gene matches. CDR3 length: 17 amino acids. CDR1 and CDR2 from the germline V gene are DFQATT and SNEGSKA (reference sequence).

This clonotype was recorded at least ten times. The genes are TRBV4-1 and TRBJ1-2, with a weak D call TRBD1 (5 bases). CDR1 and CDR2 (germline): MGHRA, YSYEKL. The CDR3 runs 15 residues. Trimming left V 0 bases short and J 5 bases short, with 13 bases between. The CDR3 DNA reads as TGCGCCAGCAGCCAAGATGACAGAGAAACATATGGCTACACCTTC. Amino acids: CASSQDDRETYGYTF.

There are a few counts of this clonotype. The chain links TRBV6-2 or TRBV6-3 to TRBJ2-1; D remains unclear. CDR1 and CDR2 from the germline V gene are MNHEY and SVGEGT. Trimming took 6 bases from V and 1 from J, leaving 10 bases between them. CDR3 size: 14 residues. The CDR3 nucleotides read TGTGCCAGCAGCCGGACCGTGTCCTACAATGAGCAGTTCTTC. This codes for CASSRTVSYNEQFF.

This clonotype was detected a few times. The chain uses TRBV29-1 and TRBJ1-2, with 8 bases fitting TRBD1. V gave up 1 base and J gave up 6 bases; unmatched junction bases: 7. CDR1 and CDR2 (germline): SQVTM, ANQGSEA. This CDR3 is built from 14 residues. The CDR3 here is CSVEAGRGPNGYTF. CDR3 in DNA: TGCAGCGTTGAAGCCGGCAGGGGGCCGAATGGCTACACCTTC.

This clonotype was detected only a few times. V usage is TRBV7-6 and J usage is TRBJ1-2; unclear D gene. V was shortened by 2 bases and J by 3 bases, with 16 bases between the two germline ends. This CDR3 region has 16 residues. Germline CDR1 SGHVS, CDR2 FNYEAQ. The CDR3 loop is CASSLNQDGHHYGYTF. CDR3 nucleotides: TGTGCCAGCAGCTTAAATCAGGACGGGCATCACTATGGCTACACCTTC.

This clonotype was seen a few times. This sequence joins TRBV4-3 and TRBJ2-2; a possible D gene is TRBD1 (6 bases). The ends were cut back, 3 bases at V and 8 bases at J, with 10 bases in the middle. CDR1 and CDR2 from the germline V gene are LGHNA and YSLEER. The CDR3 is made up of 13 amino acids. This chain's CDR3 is CASSQGQRGELFF. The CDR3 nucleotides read TGCGCCAGCAGCCAGGGACAAAGAGGGGAGCTGTTTTTT.

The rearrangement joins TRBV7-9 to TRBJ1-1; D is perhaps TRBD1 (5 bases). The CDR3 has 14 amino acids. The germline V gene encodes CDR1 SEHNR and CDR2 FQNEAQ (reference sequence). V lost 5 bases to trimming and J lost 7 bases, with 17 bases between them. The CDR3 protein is CASSGTDRPVEAFF. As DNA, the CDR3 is TGTGCCAGCAGCGGGACTGACAGACCAGTTGAAGCTTTCTTT.